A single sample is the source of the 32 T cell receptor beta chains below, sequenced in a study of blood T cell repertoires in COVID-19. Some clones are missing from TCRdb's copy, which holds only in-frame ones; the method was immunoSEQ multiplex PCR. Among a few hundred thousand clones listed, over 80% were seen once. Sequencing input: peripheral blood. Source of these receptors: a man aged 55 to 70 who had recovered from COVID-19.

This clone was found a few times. In DNA, the CDR3 is TGCAGTGCTAGTGCCGGGGGGCTGCTTAACTATGGCTACACCTTC. Protein product: CSASAGGLLNYGYTF. The J gene is TRBJ1-2, the V gene TRBV20-1; weak D call: TRBD1 (6 bases). CDR3 length: 15 amino acids. The V gene lost 3 bases and the J gene lost 1 base, with 15 bases spanning the gap. Germline V lookup: CDR1 DFQATT, CDR2 SNEGSKA (reference sequence).

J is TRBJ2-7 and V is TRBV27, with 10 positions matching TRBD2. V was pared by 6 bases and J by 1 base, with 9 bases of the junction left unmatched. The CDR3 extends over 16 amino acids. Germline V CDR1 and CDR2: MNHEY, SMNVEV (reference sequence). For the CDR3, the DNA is TGTGCCAGCAGCCATACCGGGACTAGCGCGTCCTACGAGCAGTACTTC. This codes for CASSHTGTSASYEQYF.

The CDR3 nucleotides are TGCGCCAGCAGCTTGGACGGGGTTTCTTTCAGGGAGACCCAGTACTTC. It specifies CASSLDGVSFRETQYF. The chain couples TRBV5-1 to TRBJ2-5, with a possible D match to TRBD2 (5 bases). This CDR3 is built from 16 residues. V dropped 0 bases and J dropped 5 bases, with 17 bases sitting between them. The germline V gene has CDR1 SGHRS and CDR2 YFSETQ. Together with reference TRBV5-1 and TRBJ2-5, the CDR3 gives the full variable domain: KAGVTQTPRYLIKTRGQQVTLSCSPISGHRSVSWYQQTPGQGLQFLFEYFSETQRNKGNFPGRFSGRQFSNSRSEMNVSTLELGDSALYLCASSLDGVSFRETQYFGPGTRLLVL.

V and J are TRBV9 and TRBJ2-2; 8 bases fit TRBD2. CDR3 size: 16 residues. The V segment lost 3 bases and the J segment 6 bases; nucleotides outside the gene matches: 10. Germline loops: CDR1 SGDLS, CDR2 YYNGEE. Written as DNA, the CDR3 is TGTGCCAGCAGCGCCGGGCCGGGGGGGGCCTCCGGGGAGCTGTTTTTT. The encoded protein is CASSAGPGGASGELFF.

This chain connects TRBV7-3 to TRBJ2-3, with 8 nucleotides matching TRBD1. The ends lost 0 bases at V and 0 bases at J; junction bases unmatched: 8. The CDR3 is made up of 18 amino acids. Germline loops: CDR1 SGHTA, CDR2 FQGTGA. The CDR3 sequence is CASSLTGRGHSSTDTQYF. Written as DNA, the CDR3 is TGTGCCAGCAGCTTAACGGGCAGGGGGCACTCTAGCACAGATACGCAGTATTTT. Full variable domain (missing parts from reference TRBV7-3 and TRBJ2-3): GAGVSQTPSNKVTEKGKYVELRCDPISGHTALYWYRQSLGQGPEFLIYFQGTGAADDSGLPNDRFFAVRPEGSVSTLKIQRTERGDSAVYLCASSLTGRGHSSTDTQYFGPGTRLTVL.

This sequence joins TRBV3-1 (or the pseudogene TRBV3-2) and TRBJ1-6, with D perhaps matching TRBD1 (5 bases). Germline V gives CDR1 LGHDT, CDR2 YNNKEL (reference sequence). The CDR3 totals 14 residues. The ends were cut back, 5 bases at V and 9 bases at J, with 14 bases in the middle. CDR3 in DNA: TGTGCCAGCAGCAGCAATCTGGGGGGTTCACCCCTCCACTTT. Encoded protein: CASSSNLGGSPLHF.

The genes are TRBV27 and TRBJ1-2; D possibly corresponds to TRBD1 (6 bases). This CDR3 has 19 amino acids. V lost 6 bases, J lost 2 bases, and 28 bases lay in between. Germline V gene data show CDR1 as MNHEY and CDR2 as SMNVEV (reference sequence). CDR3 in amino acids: CASSRLGTGSGGGNYGYTF. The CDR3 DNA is TGTGCCAGCAGCAGATTAGGTACAGGGTCAGGAGGTGGGAACTATGGCTACACCTTC.

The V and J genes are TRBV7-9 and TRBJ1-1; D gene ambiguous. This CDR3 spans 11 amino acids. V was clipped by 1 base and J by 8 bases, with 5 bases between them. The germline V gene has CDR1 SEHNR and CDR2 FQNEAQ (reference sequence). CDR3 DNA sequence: TGTGCCAGCAGCTTAGTGTCAGAAGCTTTCTTT. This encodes CASSLVSEAFF.

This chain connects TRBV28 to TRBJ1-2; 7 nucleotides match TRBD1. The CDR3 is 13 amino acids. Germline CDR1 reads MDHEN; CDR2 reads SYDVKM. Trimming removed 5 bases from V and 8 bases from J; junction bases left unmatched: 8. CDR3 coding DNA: TGTGCCAGCAGTCCTCGACAGGGTTACGGCTACACCTTC. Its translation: CASSPRQGYGYTF.

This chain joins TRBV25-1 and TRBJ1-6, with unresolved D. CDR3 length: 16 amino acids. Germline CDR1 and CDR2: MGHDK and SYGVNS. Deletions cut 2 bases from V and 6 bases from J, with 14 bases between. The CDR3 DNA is TGTGCCAGCAGTGAAGAAGTCGGAGCGGGTAATTCACCCCTCCACTTT. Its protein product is CASSEEVGAGNSPLHF.

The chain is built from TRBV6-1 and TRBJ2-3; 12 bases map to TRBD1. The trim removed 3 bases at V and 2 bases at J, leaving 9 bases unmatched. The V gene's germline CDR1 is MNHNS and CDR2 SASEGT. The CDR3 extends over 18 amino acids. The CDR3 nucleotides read TGTGCCAGCAGTGACTTCCACGGGACAGGGGGCGTCACAGATACGCAGTATTTT. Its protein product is CASSDFHGTGGVTDTQYF.

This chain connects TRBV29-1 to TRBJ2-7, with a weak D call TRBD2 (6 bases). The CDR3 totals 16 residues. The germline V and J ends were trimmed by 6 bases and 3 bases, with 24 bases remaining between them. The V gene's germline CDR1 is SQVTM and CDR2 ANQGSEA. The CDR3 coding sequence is TGCAGCGTAGACGCCCCTGGTGCGGGATTCGGCTACGAGCAGTACTTC. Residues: CSVDAPGAGFGYEQYF.

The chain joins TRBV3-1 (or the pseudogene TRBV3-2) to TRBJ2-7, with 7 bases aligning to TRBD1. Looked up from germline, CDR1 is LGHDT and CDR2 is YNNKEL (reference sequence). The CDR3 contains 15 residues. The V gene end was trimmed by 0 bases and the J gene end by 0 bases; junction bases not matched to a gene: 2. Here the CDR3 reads CASSQEGQHSYEQYF. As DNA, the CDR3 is TGTGCCAGCAGCCAAGAGGGACAGCACTCCTACGAGCAGTACTTC.

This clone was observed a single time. This CDR3 is CASSSDGNSNEQFF. CDR3 coding DNA: TGTGCCAGCAGCTCTGACGGGAATTCTAATGAGCAGTTCTTC. The gene calls are TRBV5-4 and TRBJ2-1, with D possibly matching TRBD2 (5 bases). The ends were cut back, 3 bases at V and 7 bases at J, with 14 bases in the middle. This CDR3 contains 14 residues. Germline CDR1 SGHNT, CDR2 YYREEE (reference sequence). Together with reference TRBV5-4 and TRBJ2-1, the CDR3 gives the full variable domain: ETGVTQSPTHLIKTRGQQVTLRCSSQSGHNTVSWYQQALGQGPQFIFQYYREEENGRGNFPPRFSGLQFPNYSSELNVNALELDDSALYLCASSSDGNSNEQFFGPGTRLTVL.

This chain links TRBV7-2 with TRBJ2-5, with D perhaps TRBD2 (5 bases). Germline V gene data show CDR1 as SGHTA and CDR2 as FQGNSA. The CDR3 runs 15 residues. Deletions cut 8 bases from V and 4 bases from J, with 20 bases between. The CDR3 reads CASGRLGGWGETQYF. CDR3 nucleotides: TGTGCCAGCGGAAGGTTAGGAGGCTGGGGAGAGACCCAGTACTTC.

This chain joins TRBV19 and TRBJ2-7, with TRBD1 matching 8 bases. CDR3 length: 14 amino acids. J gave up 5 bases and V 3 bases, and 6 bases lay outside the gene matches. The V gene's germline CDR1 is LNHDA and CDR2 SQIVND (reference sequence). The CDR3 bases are TGTGCCAGTAGTATCGGGACAGGTAGTCACGAGCAGTACTTC. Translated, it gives CASSIGTGSHEQYF.

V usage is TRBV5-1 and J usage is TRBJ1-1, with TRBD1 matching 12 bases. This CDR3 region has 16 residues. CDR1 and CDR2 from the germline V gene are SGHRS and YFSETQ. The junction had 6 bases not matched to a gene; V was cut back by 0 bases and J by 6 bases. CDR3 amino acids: CASSLVSGTGGSEAFF. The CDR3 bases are TGCGCCAGCAGCTTGGTTAGTGGGACAGGGGGCTCTGAAGCTTTCTTT.

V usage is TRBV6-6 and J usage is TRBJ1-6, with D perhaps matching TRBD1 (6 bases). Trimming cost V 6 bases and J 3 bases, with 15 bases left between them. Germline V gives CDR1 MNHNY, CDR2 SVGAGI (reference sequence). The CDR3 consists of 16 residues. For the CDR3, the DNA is TGTGCCAGCAGACCAACAGGGAACCACTATAATTCACCCCTCCACTTT. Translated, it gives CASRPTGNHYNSPLHF.

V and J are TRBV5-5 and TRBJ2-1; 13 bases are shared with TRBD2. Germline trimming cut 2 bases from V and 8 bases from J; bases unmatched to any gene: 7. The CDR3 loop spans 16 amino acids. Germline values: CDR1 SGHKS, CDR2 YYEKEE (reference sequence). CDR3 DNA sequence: TGTGCCAGCAGCTTAGCCGGGACTAGCGGGACTTATGAGCAGTTCTTC. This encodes CASSLAGTSGTYEQFF.

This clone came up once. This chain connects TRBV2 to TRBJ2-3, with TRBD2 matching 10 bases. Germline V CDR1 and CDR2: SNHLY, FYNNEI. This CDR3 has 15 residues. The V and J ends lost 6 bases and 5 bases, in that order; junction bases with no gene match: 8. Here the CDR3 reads CASRALAGVRDTQYF. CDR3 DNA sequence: TGTGCCAGCAGGGCCCTAGCGGGAGTAAGAGATACGCAGTATTTT.

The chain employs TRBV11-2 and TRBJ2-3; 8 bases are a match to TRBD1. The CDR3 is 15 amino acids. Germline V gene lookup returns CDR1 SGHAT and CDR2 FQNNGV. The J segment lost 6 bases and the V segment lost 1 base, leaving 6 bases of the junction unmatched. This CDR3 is CASSLGSRGPDTQYF. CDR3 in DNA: TGTGCCAGCAGCTTAGGGTCCAGGGGGCCTGATACGCAGTATTTT.

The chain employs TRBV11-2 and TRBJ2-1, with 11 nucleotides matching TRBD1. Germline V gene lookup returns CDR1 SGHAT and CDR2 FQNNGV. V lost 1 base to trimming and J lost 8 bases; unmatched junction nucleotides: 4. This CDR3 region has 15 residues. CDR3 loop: CASSLVWTGGHEQFF. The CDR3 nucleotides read TGTGCCAGCAGCTTAGTATGGACAGGGGGCCATGAGCAGTTCTTC.

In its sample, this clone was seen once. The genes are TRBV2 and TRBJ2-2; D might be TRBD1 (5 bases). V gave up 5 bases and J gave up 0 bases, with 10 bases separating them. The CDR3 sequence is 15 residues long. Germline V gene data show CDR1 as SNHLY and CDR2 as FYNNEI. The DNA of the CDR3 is TGTGCCAGCAGTTCAGGGCCCCCGAACACCGGGGAGCTGTTTTTT. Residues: CASSSGPPNTGELFF.

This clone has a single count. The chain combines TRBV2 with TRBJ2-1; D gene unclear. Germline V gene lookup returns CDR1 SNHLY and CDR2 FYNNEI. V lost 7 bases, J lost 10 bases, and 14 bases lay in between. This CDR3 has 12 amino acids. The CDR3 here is CASTRMIREQFF. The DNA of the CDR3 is TGTGCCAGCACCCGCATGATCAGGGAGCAGTTCTTC.

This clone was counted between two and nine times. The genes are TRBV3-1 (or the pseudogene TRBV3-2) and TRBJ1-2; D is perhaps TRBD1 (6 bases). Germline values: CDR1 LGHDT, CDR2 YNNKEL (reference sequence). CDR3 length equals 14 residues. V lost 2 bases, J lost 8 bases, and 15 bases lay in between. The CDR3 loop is CASSQRGNRDGYTF. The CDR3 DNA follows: TGTGCCAGCAGCCAAAGGGGCAACAGGGACGGCTACACCTTC.

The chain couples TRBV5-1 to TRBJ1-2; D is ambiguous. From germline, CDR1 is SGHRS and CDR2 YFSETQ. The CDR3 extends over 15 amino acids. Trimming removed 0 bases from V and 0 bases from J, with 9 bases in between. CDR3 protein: CASSLDTGANYGYTF. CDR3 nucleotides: TGCGCCAGCAGCTTGGATACCGGAGCTAACTATGGCTACACCTTC.

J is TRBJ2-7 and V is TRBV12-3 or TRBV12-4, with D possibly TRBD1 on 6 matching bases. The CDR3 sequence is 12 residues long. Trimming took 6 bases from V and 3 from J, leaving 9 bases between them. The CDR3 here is CASSRTVYEQYF. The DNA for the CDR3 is TGTGCCAGCAGCAGGACAGTCTACGAGCAGTACTTC.

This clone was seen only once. The CDR3 bases are TGTGCCACCAGTGCCGGTCGCCTGGGCTCGACCGGGGAGCTGTTTTTT. Encoded protein: CATSAGRLGSTGELFF. This chain uses TRBV24-1 with TRBJ2-2; D remains ambiguous. V was cut by 5 bases and J by 5 bases, with 17 bases left in between. In germline, CDR1 is KGHDR, CDR2 SFDVKD. CDR3 length equals 16 residues.

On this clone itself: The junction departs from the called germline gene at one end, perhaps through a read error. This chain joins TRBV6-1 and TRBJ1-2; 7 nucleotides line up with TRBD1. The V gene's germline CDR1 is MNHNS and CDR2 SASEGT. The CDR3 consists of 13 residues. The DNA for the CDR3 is TGTGCCAGCAGTGAATGGGGGACAGCGACTAGAGGCTTC. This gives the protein CASSEWGTATRGF.

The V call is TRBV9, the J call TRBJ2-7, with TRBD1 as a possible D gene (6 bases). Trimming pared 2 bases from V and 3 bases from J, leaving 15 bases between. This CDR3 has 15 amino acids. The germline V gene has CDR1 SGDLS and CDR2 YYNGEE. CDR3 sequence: CASSVDSGQFYEQYF. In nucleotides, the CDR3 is TGTGCCAGCAGCGTGGACTCCGGACAGTTCTACGAGCAGTACTTC. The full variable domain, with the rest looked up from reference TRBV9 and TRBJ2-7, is DSGVTQTPKHLITATGQRVTLRCSPRSGDLSVYWYQQSLDQGLQFLIQYYNGEERAKGNILERFSAQQFPDLHSELNLSSLELGDSALYFCASSVDSGQFYEQYFGPGTRLTVT.

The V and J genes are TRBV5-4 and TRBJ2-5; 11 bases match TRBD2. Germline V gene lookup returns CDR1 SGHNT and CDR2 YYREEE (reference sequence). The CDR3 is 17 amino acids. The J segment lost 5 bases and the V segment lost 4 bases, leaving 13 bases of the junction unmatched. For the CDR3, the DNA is TGTGCCAGCAGCCCGGGGTTAGCGGGAGGGCCCACGGAGACCCAGTACTTC. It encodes CASSPGLAGGPTETQYF.

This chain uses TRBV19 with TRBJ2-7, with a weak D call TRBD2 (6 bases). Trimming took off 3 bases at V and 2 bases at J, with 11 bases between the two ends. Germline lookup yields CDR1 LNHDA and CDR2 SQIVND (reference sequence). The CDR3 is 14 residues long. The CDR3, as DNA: TGTGCCAGTAGTATTACGGGGGAAACCTACGAGCAGTACTTC. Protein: CASSITGETYEQYF. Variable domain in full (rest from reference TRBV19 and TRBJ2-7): DGGITQSPKYLFRKEGQNVTLSCEQNLNHDAMYWYRQDPGQGLRLIYYSQIVNDFQKGDIAEGYSVSREKKESFPLTVTSAQKNPTAFYLCASSITGETYEQYFGPGTRLTVT.